The 7 T cell receptor beta chains below all came from one sample that was sequenced in a study of blood T cell repertoires in COVID-19. Libraries were prepared by immunoSEQ multiplex PCR; TCRdb keeps only in-frame clonotypes and omits some of them. Among 200,000 to 300,000 clones listed, roughly 85% were seen once. The sample consisted of peripheral blood. All receptors come from a man aged 45-60 years with COVID-19, enrolled during active disease.

The CDR3 spells CASTGQMNTEAFF. DNA for the CDR3: TGTGCCAGCACTGGACAAATGAACACTGAAGCTTTCTTT. The V and J genes are TRBV13 and TRBJ1-1; weak D call: TRBD1 (5 bases). Germline V gene sequence: CDR1 PRHDT, CDR2 FYEKMQ (reference sequence). V lost 7 bases and J 0 bases, leaving 9 bases between the germline ends. The CDR3 has 13 amino acids.

This chain links TRBV18 with TRBJ1-4; no definite D call. V shed 0 bases and J shed 8 bases, with 10 bases lying between them. The CDR3 sequence is 14 residues long. The germline V gene has CDR1 KGHSH and CDR2 LQKENI. The CDR3 spells CASSPPTRAEKLFF. The CDR3, as DNA: TGTGCCAGCTCACCACCTACCCGTGCGGAAAAACTGTTTTTT.

The chain couples TRBV4-3 to TRBJ1-4, with D hard to call. The germline gives CDR1 LGHNA, CDR2 YSLEER. CDR3 length: 16 amino acids. V lost 0 bases and J lost 0, with 8 bases in between. DNA of the CDR3: TGCGCCAGCAGCCAAGATTTTAGCTCAACTAATGAAAAACTGTTTTTT. Translation: CASSQDFSSTNEKLFF.

The chain recombines TRBV30 with TRBJ2-3, with no clear D. The germline V gene encodes CDR1 GTSNPN and CDR2 SVGIG (reference sequence). This CDR3 region has 12 residues. V was cut by 1 base and J by 0 bases, with 2 bases left in between. DNA for the CDR3: TGTGCCTGGAGTGCGAGCACAGATACGCAGTATTTT. Translation: CAWSASTDTQYF.

Here the CDR3 reads CATSDASGTGKGYTF. In DNA form, the CDR3 reads TGTGCCACCAGTGATGCCTCCGGGACAGGGAAAGGCTACACCTTC. The chain couples TRBV24-1 to TRBJ1-2; 9 positions agree with TRBD1. Per germline, CDR1 KGHDR and CDR2 SFDVKD. The CDR3 contains 15 residues. The V segment lost 3 bases and the J segment 8 bases; nucleotides outside the gene matches: 9.

This chain joins TRBV6-2 or TRBV6-3 and TRBJ1-2, with 8 bases aligning to TRBD1. The CDR3 runs 14 residues. Trimming cost V 2 bases and J 5 bases; bases outside gene matches: 4. Looked up from germline, CDR1 is MNHEY and CDR2 is SVGEGT. CDR3 in amino acids: CASSYRQGTYGYTF. The DNA of the CDR3 is TGTGCCAGCAGTTACAGACAGGGGACTTATGGCTACACCTTC.

This clone came up once. The chain uses TRBV30 and TRBJ1-4, with 10 bases matching TRBD1. V trimming: 2 bases; J trimming: 7 bases; junction bases outside the gene matches: 7. CDR1 and CDR2 (germline): GTSNPN, SVGIG (reference sequence). CDR3 size: 15 residues. The CDR3 spells CAWSRTGGGTEKLFF. The CDR3 nucleotides read TGTGCCTGGAGTCGGACAGGGGGGGGTACTGAAAAACTGTTTTTT.